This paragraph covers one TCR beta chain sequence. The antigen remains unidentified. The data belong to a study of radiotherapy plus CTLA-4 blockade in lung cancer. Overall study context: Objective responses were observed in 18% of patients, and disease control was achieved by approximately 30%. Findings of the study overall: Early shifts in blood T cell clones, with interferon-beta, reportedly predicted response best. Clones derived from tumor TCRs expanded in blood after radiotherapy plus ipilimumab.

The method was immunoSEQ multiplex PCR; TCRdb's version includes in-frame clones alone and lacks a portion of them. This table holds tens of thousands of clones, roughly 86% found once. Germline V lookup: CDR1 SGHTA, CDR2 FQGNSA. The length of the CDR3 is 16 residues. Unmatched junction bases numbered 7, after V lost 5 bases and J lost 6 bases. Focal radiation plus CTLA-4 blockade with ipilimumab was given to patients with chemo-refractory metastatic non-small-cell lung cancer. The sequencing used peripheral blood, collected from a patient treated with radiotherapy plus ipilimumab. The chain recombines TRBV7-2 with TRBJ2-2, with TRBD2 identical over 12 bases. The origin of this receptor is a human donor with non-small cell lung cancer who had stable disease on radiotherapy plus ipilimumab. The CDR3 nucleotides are TGTGCCAGCAGCCGTTCTAGCGGGAGGGCCCCCGGGGAGCTGTTTTTT. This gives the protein CASSRSSGRAPGELFF.